This T cell receptor (beta chain) was captured in a study of T-cell reconstitution after alpha-beta-depleted transplantation in children. Study-level points and caveats: Some patients' high day-60 TCRbeta diversity was traced to surviving recipient T cells and thymic progenitors. Where alpha-beta T cells came from about two months after transplant was reportedly several hundred expanded graft clones. One year post-transplant, T-cell counts and diversity were largely derived from T cells produced anew.

As to this clonotype: What it binds is unknown.

Unique molecular identifiers were built into the TCRbeta library. MiXCR, run by TCRdb on the PCR reads, gives a single entry per CDR3 protein. The sample shows approximately 980,000 distinct CDR3 sequences, roughly 29% of them seen only once. The source material was PBMCs, mostly from graft donor cells, sampled 360 days after TCRalphabeta/CD19-depleted stem cell transplant. The sequence derives from a boy under two years old who had a stem cell transplant for SCID, so the T cells may come from the graft donor.

Written as DNA, the CDR3 is TGCAGCGTTCGGGGGGCGAGGACTGAAGCTTTCTTT. Protein product: CSVRGARTEAFF. The chain combines TRBV29-1 with TRBJ1-1; maybe TRBD1 (6 bases). This CDR3 contains 12 residues. Germline values: CDR1 SQVTM, CDR2 ANQGSEA. Deletions cut 5 bases from V and 5 bases from J, with 12 bases between. Variable domain in full (rest from reference TRBV29-1 and TRBJ1-1): SAVISQKPSRDICQRGTSLTIQCQVDSQVTMMFWYRQQPGQSLTLIATANQGSEATYESGFVIDKFPISRPNLTFSTLTVSNMSPEDSSIYLCSVRGARTEAFFGQGTRLTVV.